Shown below are 29 T cell receptor beta chains from a single sample sequenced in a study of T cells expressing NK-cell markers. Following a re-call of the 5' RACE reads, TCRdb has one entry per CDR3 protein and lacks DNA. The data show about 20,000 distinct CDR3 sequences, and the top ten clones hold roughly 58%. Sequencing was done on a sample of blood T cells: a sorted CD56 or NKG2C T cell subset, CD4+ or CD8+ T cells, or bulk PBMC T cells (not recorded which). The receptor set was obtained from a man aged 18-70 years in good health.

This sequence joins TRBV5-6 and TRBJ2-1; as DNA is missing, the TRBD1 call by TCRdb cannot be tested. CDR1 is SGHDT, CDR2 YYEEEE, per germline. The CDR3 is 15 amino acids. This CDR3 reads CASSSPIQEELEQFF.

The chain joins TRBV4-1 to TRBJ2-2; TCRdb outputs TRBD2, but without DNA this stays unchecked. Germline CDR1 reads MGHRA; CDR2 reads YSYEKL. This CDR3 contains 19 residues. CDR3 amino acids: CASRRLPGLAGAGTGELFF.

The chain links TRBV7-2 to TRBJ2-6. This CDR3 region has 13 residues. Germline V gives CDR1 SGHTA, CDR2 FQGNSA. This CDR3 is CASSGSGANVLTF.

V gene TRBV7-8 combines with J gene TRBJ2-3. CDR1 and CDR2 (germline): SGHVS, FQNEAQ. The CDR3 sequence is 15 residues long. The CDR3 sequence: CASSFEPSSTDTQYF.

The chain's CDR3 is CASSQEPYRGGEQYF. V and J are TRBV4-3 and TRBJ2-7; lacking DNA, the TRBD1 call made by TCRdb goes unchecked. This CDR3 is built from 15 residues. Germline CDR1 LGHNA, CDR2 YSLEER.

The chain joins TRBV6-1 to TRBJ1-3. This CDR3 spans 15 amino acids. Germline CDR1 and CDR2: MNHNS and SASEGT. This CDR3 reads CASSVSDSSGNTIYF.

The CDR3 protein is CASRVAGGPDTQYF. V and J are TRBV3-1 and TRBJ2-3; lacking DNA, the TRBD2 call made by TCRdb goes unchecked. The CDR3 is 14 amino acids. Germline V gene data show CDR1 as LGHDT and CDR2 as YNNKEL (reference sequence).

The chain uses TRBV6-2 or TRBV6-3 and TRBJ2-6. The CDR3 consists of 16 residues. Germline CDR1 reads MNHEY; CDR2 reads SVGEGT. The CDR3 sequence: CASSYSRLSGANVLTF.

CDR3 residues: CASSLAASSSSGANVLTF. V gene TRBV7-2 combines with J gene TRBJ2-6. CDR1 is SGHTA, CDR2 FQGNSA, per germline. This CDR3 contains 18 residues.

This CDR3 is CASSLGGRNNSPLHF. The rearrangement joins TRBV7-2 to TRBJ1-6. This CDR3 is built from 15 residues. Germline V CDR1 and CDR2: SGHTA, FQGNSA.

The chain links TRBV15 to TRBJ2-3; without DNA, the TCRdb call of TRBD2 cannot be checked. Germline CDR1 is LNHNV and CDR2 is YYDKDF (reference sequence). The CDR3 runs to 16 residues. The CDR3 sequence: CATSRDERGGTDTQYF.

The J gene is TRBJ2-7, the V gene TRBV5-5; the TCRdb call, TRBD1, lacks DNA for checking. Germline CDR1 SGHKS, CDR2 YYEKEE (reference sequence). CDR3 length equals 15 residues. The CDR3 spells CASSSTGTGSYEQYF.

The chain carries TRBV12-3 or TRBV12-4 and TRBJ1-2; the TRBD1 assignment by TCRdb is unverifiable without DNA. CDR3 length: 11 residues. The CDR3 reads CASSPGTGYTF.

The chain recombines TRBV6-2 or TRBV6-3 with TRBJ2-4; TCRdb designates TRBD1, a call that cannot be tested without DNA. This CDR3 contains 12 residues. Germline lookup yields CDR1 MNHEY and CDR2 SVGEGT. The CDR3 loop reads CASSPGKNIQYF.

The chain combines TRBV12-3 or TRBV12-4 with TRBJ2-3; the D gene TCRdb calls, TRBD1, cannot be checked with no DNA. The CDR3 has 14 residues. CDR3 in amino acids: CASRMTDLTDTQYF.

This chain connects TRBV4-3 to TRBJ2-7; TCRdb selects TRBD1, and the lack of DNA leaves this call unchecked. Germline V gives CDR1 LGHNA, CDR2 YSLEER. This CDR3 contains 18 residues. CDR3 residues: CASSQGTGGLTHFMRQYF.

This rearrangement joins TRBV6-5 to TRBJ2-1; TCRdb gives TRBD2 as the D gene, but with no DNA this cannot be confirmed. CDR1 MNHEY and CDR2 SVGAGI come from the germline V gene. The CDR3 runs to 17 residues. The CDR3 loop reads CASSWASGGQFGGEQFF.

The chain recombines TRBV15 with TRBJ1-5; the D call of TRBD1 rests on TCRdb alone, since no DNA is present to check it. This CDR3 comprises 15 residues. CDR1 is LNHNV and CDR2 is YYDKDF in the germline V gene (reference sequence). Here the CDR3 reads CATSRDRAGNQPQHF.

The chain uses TRBV20-1 and TRBJ2-7; TCRdb selects TRBD1, and the lack of DNA leaves this call unchecked. The CDR3 loop spans 14 amino acids. The germline V gene has CDR1 DFQATT and CDR2 SNEGSKA (reference sequence). The CDR3 loop reads CSARVAGQGNEQYF.

The chain carries TRBV20-1 and TRBJ2-1; TCRdb selects TRBD2, and the lack of DNA leaves this call unchecked. Germline values: CDR1 DFQATT, CDR2 SNEGSKA (reference sequence). The CDR3 is 18 residues long. CDR3 region: CSATGLAGGPSSYNEQFF.

The chain recombines TRBV6-5 with TRBJ2-7; there is no DNA to check the TCRdb D call of TRBD2. Germline CDR1 and CDR2: MNHEY and SVGAGI. The CDR3 covers 14 residues. CDR3 loop: CASSYLGGTYEQYF.

V gene TRBV5-1 combines with J gene TRBJ2-5. CDR1 is SGHRS, CDR2 YFSETQ, per germline. The CDR3 is made up of 14 amino acids. CDR3 region: CASSLGTREETQYF.

The chain carries TRBV11-2 and TRBJ1-2; TCRdb's D call of TRBD1 is untestable without DNA. CDR1 is SGHAT, CDR2 FQNNGV, per germline. The CDR3 loop spans 19 amino acids. The CDR3: CASSFFSLTGRAYVYGYTF. Using reference TRBV11-2 and TRBJ1-2 for the parts outside the CDR3, the full variable domain is EAGVAQSPRYKIIEKRQSVAFWCNPISGHATLYWYQQILGQGPKLLIQFQNNGVVDDSQLPKDRFSAERLKGVDSTLKIQPAKLEDSAVYLCASSFFSLTGRAYVYGYTFGSGTRLTVV.

V and J are TRBV20-1 and TRBJ1-5; the D call from TCRdb, TRBD1, cannot be confirmed without DNA. CDR3 size: 14 residues. Germline V lookup: CDR1 DFQATT, CDR2 SNEGSKA (reference sequence). This CDR3 reads CSARAGTTNQPQHF.

This rearrangement joins TRBV9 to TRBJ1-6. CDR1 SGDLS and CDR2 YYNGEE come from the germline V gene. The CDR3 sequence is 15 residues long. CDR3 region: CASSVDPGTSSPLHF.

The V call is TRBV19, the J call TRBJ1-5. The germline gives CDR1 LNHDA, CDR2 SQIVND (reference sequence). This CDR3 contains 16 residues. The CDR3 sequence is CASSILGRRSNQPQHF.

This rearrangement joins TRBV15 to TRBJ2-3; TCRdb names TRBD1, which stays unverified in the absence of DNA. CDR3 length equals 18 residues. The germline gives CDR1 LNHNV, CDR2 YYDKDF (reference sequence). CDR3 in amino acids: CATSRGAGQGGFTDTQYF.

The gene calls are TRBV7-2 and TRBJ2-1; the D gene TCRdb calls, TRBD1, cannot be checked with no DNA. This CDR3 has 17 amino acids. The germline V gene has CDR1 SGHTA and CDR2 FQGNSA. CDR3 region: CASSFPGHTISYNEQFF.

V usage is TRBV20-1 and J usage is TRBJ1-5. This CDR3 has 13 residues. Germline loops: CDR1 DFQATT, CDR2 SNEGSKA (reference sequence). The chain's CDR3 is CSARLGWRQPQHF.